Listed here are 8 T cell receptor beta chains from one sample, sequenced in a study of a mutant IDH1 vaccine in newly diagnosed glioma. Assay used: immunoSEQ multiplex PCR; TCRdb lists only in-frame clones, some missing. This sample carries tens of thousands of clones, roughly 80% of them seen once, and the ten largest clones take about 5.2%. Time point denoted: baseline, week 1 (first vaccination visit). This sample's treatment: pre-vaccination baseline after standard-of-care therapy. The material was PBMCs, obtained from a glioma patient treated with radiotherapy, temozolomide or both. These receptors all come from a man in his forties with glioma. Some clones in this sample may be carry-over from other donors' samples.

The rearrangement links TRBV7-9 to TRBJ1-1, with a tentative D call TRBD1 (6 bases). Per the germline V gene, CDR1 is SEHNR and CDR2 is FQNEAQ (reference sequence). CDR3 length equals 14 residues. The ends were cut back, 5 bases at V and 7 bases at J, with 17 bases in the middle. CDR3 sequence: CASSLMTGADEAFF. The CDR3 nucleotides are TGTGCCAGCAGCCTAATGACAGGAGCCGATGAAGCTTTCTTT.

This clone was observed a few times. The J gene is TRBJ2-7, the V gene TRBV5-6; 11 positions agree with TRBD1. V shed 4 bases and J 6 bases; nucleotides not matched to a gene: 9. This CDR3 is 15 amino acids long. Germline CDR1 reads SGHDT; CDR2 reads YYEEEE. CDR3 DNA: TGTGCCAGCAGCGGCCTTGGGACAGGGGGTGGCGAGCAGTACTTC. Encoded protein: CASSGLGTGGGEQYF.

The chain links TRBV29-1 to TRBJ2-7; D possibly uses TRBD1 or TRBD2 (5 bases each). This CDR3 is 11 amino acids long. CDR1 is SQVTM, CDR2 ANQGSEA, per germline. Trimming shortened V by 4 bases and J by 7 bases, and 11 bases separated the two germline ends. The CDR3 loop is CSVVCEGEQYF. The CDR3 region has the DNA TGCAGCGTTGTGTGTGAGGGGGAGCAGTACTTC.

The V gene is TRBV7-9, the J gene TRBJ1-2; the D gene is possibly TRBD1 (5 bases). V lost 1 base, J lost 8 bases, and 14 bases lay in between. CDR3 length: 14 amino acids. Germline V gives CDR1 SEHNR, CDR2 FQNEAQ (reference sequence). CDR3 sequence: CASSLGGGGEGYTF. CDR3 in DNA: TGTGCCAGCAGCTTAGGGGGCGGTGGCGAGGGCTACACCTTC.

The CDR3 loop reads CASSESGEGTQYF. Here the CDR3 DNA reads TGTGCCAGCAGTGAATCAGGGGAAGGTACGCAGTATTTT. The chain has TRBV6-1 and TRBJ2-3; a possible D gene is TRBD1 (6 bases). Trimming pared 2 bases from V and 8 bases from J, leaving 11 bases between. The CDR3 length is 13 residues. The germline V gene has CDR1 MNHNS and CDR2 SASEGT.

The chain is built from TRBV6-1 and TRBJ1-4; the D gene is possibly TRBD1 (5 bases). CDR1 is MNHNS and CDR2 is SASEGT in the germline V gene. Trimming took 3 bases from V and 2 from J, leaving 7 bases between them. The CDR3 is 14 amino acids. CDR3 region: CASSEGGTNEKLFF. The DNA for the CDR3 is TGTGCCAGCAGTGAGGGGGGGACTAATGAAAAACTGTTTTTT.

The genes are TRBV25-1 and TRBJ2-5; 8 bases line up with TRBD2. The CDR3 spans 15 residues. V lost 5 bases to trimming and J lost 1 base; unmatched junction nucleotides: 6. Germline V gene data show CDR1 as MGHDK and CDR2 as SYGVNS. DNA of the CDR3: TGTGCCAGCAGTACCCCGGGACTAGGCCAAGAGACCCAGTACTTC. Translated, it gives CASSTPGLGQETQYF.

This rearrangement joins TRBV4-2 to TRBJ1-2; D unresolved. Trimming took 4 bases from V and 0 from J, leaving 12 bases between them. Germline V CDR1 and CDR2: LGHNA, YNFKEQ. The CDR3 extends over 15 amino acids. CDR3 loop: CASSPFEGPNYGYTF. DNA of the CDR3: TGTGCCAGCAGCCCCTTTGAGGGCCCTAACTATGGCTACACCTTC.